The following is a T cell receptor beta chain sequence with its context. This entry belongs to a study of CD8 T cells in ankylosing spondylitis. TCRdb independently ran MiXCR on the 5' RACE reads; one entry per CDR3 protein. Counted here are just over 350,000 distinct CDR3 sequences, 20% occurring once; the ten biggest clones make up about 12%. The specimen was blood, either unsorted or a sorted T cell fraction (not recorded which). The sequence derives from a male donor with ankylosing spondylitis or in good health (not recorded which).

The CDR3 protein is CSVVWGPAYEQYF. CDR3 nucleotide sequence: TGCAGCGTTGTTTGGGGGCCGGCCTACGAGCAGTACTTC. The V call is TRBV29-1, the J call TRBJ2-7; possible D gene TRBD1, 6 bases. This CDR3 has 13 amino acids. Germline V gene sequence: CDR1 SQVTM, CDR2 ANQGSEA. Trimming pared 4 bases from V and 2 bases from J, leaving 12 bases between.